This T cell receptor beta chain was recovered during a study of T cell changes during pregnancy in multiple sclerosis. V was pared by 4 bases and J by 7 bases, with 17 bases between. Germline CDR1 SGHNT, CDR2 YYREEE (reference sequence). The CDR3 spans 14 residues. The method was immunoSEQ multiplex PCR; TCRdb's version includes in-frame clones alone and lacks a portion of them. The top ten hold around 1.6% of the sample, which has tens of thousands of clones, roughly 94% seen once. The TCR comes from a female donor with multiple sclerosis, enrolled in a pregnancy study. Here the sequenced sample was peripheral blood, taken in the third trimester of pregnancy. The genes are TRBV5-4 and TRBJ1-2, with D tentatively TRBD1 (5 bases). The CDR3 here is CASSRPITGGGYTF. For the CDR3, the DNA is TGTGCCAGCAGCAGGCCCATCACAGGTGGTGGCTACACCTTC.